These T cell receptor beta chains were read from a single sample in a study of blood T cell repertoires in COVID-19. Assay: immunoSEQ multiplex PCR; the TCRdb copy retains only in-frame clones and omits some. There are some 390,000 clones in the sample; around 89% occur only once, and roughly 1.4% lies in the top ten. Sequencing was carried out using peripheral blood. These receptors were taken from a woman aged 40 to 55 with COVID-19, enrolled during active disease. The CDR3 runs from the conserved cysteine through the conserved F or W. The D gene is left open where the match is weak. The size entry is marked missing in some rows and otherwise reads once, few, many or a size class.

J,D,size,V,CDR3,DNA
TRBJ2-5,NA,NA,TRBV28,CASSLYLRGETQYF,TGTGCCAGCAGCCTCTATCTAAGAGGGGAGACCCAGTACTTC
TRBJ1-2,NA,NA,TRBV28,CASSLPGWYGYTF,TGTGCCAGCAGTTTGCCAGGGTGGTATGGCTACACCTTC
TRBJ1-1,NA,NA,TRBV5-4,CASSFGGPVNTEAFF,TGTGCCAGCAGCTTCGGCGGGCCGGTGAACACTGAAGCTTTCTTT
TRBJ2-3,NA,NA,TRBV18,CASSPLSGGHTDTQYF,TGTGCCAGCTCACCACTTTCGGGCGGACACACAGATACGCAGTATTTT
TRBJ1-1,TRBD1,NA,TRBV5-1,CASSLDGTGDEAFF,TGCGCCAGCAGCCTAGACGGGACAGGGGATGAAGCTTTCTTT
TRBJ1-1,NA,NA,TRBV18,CASSPSLMEAFF,TGTGCCAGCTCACCAAGCCTCATGGAAGCTTTCTTT
TRBJ1-2,NA,NA,TRBV2,CASTVRGSGYGYTF,TGTGCCAGCACCGTTAGGGGTTCTGGGTATGGCTACACCTTC
TRBJ1-2,NA,NA,TRBV19,CASSIGLAGWDYGYTF,TGTGCCAGTAGTATCGGACTCGCAGGTTGGGACTATGGCTACACCTTC
TRBJ1-2,NA,NA,TRBV15,CATSRDLKTGSGIDGYTF,TGTGCCACCAGCAGAGATCTTAAAACAGGGTCAGGGATAGATGGCTACACCTTC
TRBJ1-4,NA,few,TRBV5-1,CASSWQGNEKLFF,TGCGCCAGCAGCTGGCAGGGGAATGAAAAACTGTTTTTT
TRBJ1-4,NA,NA,TRBV7-8,CASTGFREKLFF,TGTGCCAGCACCGGGTTTCGTGAAAAACTGTTTTTT
TRBJ2-5,TRBD1,NA,TRBV4-2,CASSLTGQAGQETQYF,TGTGCCAGCAGCCTAACTGGACAGGCTGGCCAAGAGACCCAGTACTTC
TRBJ1-1,NA,NA,TRBV7-8,CASSLGVRARTEAFF,TGTGCCAGCAGCTTAGGTGTCAGGGCGCGAACTGAAGCTTTCTTT
TRBJ2-7,NA,NA,TRBV28,CASSDTQGYSYEQYF,TGTGCCAGCAGTGATACTCAGGGATACTCCTACGAGCAGTACTTC
TRBJ1-2,NA,NA,TRBV2,CASSAEQGAYGYTF,TGTGCCAGCAGTGCAGAACAGGGAGCCTATGGCTACACCTTC
TRBJ2-2,TRBD2,NA,TRBV29-1,CSVGLAGLSGELFF,TGCAGCGTCGGACTAGCGGGGTTGTCCGGGGAGCTGTTTTTT
TRBJ1-1,NA,NA,TRBV18,CASSPASAKDTEAFF,TGTGCCAGCTCACCAGCGTCAGCGAAGGACACTGAAGCTTTCTTT
TRBJ1-5,NA,NA,TRBV15,CATTGQSNQPQHF,TGTGCCACCACGGGACAAAGCAATCAGCCCCAGCATTTT
TRBJ2-2,TRBD2,NA,TRBV10-1,CASKRGSTTGELFF,TGCGCCAGCAAGCGGGGATCGACCACCGGGGAGCTGTTTTTT
TRBJ1-2,TRBD1,NA,TRBV18,CASSPRDRGPIRNYGYTF,TGTGCCAGCTCACCCCGGGACAGGGGGCCCATACGAAACTATGGCTACACCTTC
TRBJ1-1,NA,once,TRBV5-4,CASSRTGGYTEAFF,TGTGCCAGCAGCCGGACTGGGGGGTACACTGAAGCTTTCTTT
TRBJ1-5,TRBD1,NA,TRBV27,CASGTGSFGLPQHF,TGTGCCAGTGGGACAGGGTCCTTTGGTTTGCCCCAGCATTTT
TRBJ2-7,NA,NA,TRBV11-2,CASSPIKGNNYEQYF,TGTGCCAGCAGCCCCATTAAGGGGAATAATTACGAGCAGTACTTC
TRBJ1-5,NA,NA,TRBV27,CASSFRGGASRNQPQHF,TGTGCCAGCAGTTTCCGGGGGGGAGCCAGCAGGAATCAGCCCCAGCATTTT
TRBJ2-7,NA,NA,TRBV18,CASSPPRSRVSPNTYEQYF,TGTGCCAGCTCACCCCCCCGCAGTCGGGTGAGCCCAAATACCTACGAGCAGTACTTC
TRBJ1-1,TRBD1,NA,TRBV5-6,CASYLWDRVTEAFF,TGTGCCAGCTACCTTTGGGACAGGGTGACTGAAGCTTTCTTT
TRBJ1-1,NA,NA,TRBV24-1,CATSDPIQVMNTEAFF,TGTGCCACCAGTGATCCGATACAGGTCATGAACACTGAAGCTTTCTTT
TRBJ2-7,TRBD1,NA,TRBV5-5,CASSPGRDRASEQYF,TGTGCCAGCAGCCCGGGAAGGGACAGGGCCTCCGAGCAGTACTTC
TRBJ2-3,TRBD2,NA,TRBV19,CASSLGTSGDTQYF,TGTGCCAGTAGCCTCGGGACTAGCGGAGATACGCAGTATTTT
TRBJ2-3,NA,once,TRBV6-5,CASRFSAGSTDTQYF,TGTGCCAGCAGATTTTCAGCAGGTTCGACAGATACGCAGTATTTT
TRBJ1-3,TRBD1,once,TRBV4-3,CASSQVGTADSGNTIYF,TGCGCCAGCAGCCAAGTGGGGACAGCCGACTCTGGAAACACCATATATTTT
TRBJ2-4,NA,NA,TRBV21-1,CASSKVVRTDRSSKNIQYF,TGTGCCAGCAGCAAAGTGGTAAGGACAGACAGATCGTCCAAAAACATTCAGTACTTC
TRBJ2-2,TRBD1,NA,TRBV29-1,CSVGDREPGELFF,TGCAGCGTTGGCGACAGGGAACCCGGGGAGCTGTTTTTT
TRBJ1-4,TRBD1,NA,TRBV5-1,CASSSGQGGMTNEKLFF,TGCGCCAGCAGCTCGGGACAGGGCGGAATGACTAATGAAAAACTGTTTTTT
TRBJ1-6,NA,NA,TRBV4-3,CASSQDRTGSNSPLHF,TGCGCCAGCAGCCAAGATCGAACAGGGTCAAATTCACCCCTCCACTTT
TRBJ1-5,TRBD1,NA,TRBV7-2,CASSLDRGQPQHF,TGTGCCAGCAGCTTGGACAGGGGCCAGCCCCAGCATTTT
TRBJ2-3,TRBD2,NA,TRBV25-1,CASSELAGVTDTQYF,TGTGCCAGCAGTGAACTAGCGGGGGTCACAGATACGCAGTATTTT
TRBJ1-2,NA,NA,TRBV3-1/TRBV3-2,CASSQGRVGYYGYTF,TGTGCCAGCAGCCAAGGCAGGGTAGGGTACTATGGCTACACCTTC
TRBJ1-1,NA,NA,TRBV27,CASSSEGVHEAFF,TGTGCCAGCAGTTCAGAAGGGGTACATGAAGCTTTCTTT
TRBJ2-3,TRBD2,few,TRBV7-2,CASSSRLAGLTDTQYF,TGTGCCAGCTCCTCTCGACTAGCGGGCCTCACAGATACGCAGTATTTT
TRBJ2-1,NA,NA,TRBV28,CASSFLGGKSYNEQFF,TGTGCCAGCAGTTTTCTTGGCGGAAAATCCTACAATGAGCAGTTCTTC
TRBJ1-4,TRBD1,NA,TRBV5-4,CASSSQGPNEKLFF,TGTGCCAGCAGCTCACAGGGGCCGAATGAAAAACTGTTTTTT
TRBJ1-5,TRBD1,NA,TRBV19,CASSIYGQDRAPGQPQHF,TGTGCCAGTAGTATCTACGGACAGGATCGAGCCCCTGGGCAGCCCCAGCATTTT
TRBJ1-1,NA,few,TRBV18,CASSLGPQGAFF,TGTGCCAGCTCGCTCGGACCCCAGGGAGCTTTCTTT
TRBJ2-1,TRBD2,NA,TRBV11-3,CASSLTSGGASEQFF,TGTGCCAGCAGCCTGACTAGCGGGGGGGCCAGTGAGCAGTTCTTC
TRBJ2-2,NA,NA,TRBV28,CASSSLGSPTGELFF,TGTGCCAGCAGCTCCCTGGGCTCGCCCACCGGGGAGCTGTTTTTT
TRBJ1-1,NA,few,TRBV28,CASSFFRETGNTEAFF,TGTGCCAGCAGTTTTTTTCGTGAAACAGGGAACACTGAAGCTTTCTTT
TRBJ1-3,TRBD1,NA,TRBV5-1,CASSLGTGGNTIYF,TGCGCCAGCAGCTTGGGGACAGGGGGAAACACCATATATTTT